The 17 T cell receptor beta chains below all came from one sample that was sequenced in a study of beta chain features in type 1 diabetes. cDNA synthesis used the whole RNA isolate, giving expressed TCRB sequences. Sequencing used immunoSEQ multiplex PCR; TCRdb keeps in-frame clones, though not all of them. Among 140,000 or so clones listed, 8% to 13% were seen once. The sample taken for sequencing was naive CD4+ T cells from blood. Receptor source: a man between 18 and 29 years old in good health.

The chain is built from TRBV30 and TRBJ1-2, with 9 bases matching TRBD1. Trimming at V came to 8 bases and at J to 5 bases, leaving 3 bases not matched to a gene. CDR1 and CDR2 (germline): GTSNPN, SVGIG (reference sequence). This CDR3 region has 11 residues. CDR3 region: CARDREYGYTF. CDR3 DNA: TGTGCCCGGGACAGGGAGTATGGCTACACCTTC.

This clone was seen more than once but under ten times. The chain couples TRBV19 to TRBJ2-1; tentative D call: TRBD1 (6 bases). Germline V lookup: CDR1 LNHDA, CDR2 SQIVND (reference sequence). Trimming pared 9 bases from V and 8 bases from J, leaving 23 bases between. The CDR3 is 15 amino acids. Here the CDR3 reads CASRNRGASGDEQFF. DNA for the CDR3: TGTGCCAGCCGGAATCGTGGGGCCTCAGGGGATGAGCAGTTCTTC.

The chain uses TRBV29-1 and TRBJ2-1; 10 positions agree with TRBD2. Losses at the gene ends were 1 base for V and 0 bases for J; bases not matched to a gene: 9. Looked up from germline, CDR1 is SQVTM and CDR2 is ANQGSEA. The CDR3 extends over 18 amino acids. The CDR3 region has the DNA TGCAGCGTTGAAGGTCTAGCGGGGGCCCCTCGCTCCTACAATGAGCAGTTCTTC. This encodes CSVEGLAGAPRSYNEQFF.

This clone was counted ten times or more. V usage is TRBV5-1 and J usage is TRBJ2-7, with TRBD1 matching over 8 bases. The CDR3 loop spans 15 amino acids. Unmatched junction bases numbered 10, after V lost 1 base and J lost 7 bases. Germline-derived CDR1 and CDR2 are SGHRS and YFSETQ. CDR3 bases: TGCGCCAGCAGCTTGACCCACAGGGGGGAGAAGGAGCAGTACTTC. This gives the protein CASSLTHRGEKEQYF.

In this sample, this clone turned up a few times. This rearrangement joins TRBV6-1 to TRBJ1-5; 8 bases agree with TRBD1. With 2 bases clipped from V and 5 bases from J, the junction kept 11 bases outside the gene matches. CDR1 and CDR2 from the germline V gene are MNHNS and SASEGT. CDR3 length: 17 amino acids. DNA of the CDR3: TGTGCCAGCAGTGAAAATGCTGCCAGGGGGCTTTATCAGCCCCAGCATTTT. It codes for CASSENAARGLYQPQHF.

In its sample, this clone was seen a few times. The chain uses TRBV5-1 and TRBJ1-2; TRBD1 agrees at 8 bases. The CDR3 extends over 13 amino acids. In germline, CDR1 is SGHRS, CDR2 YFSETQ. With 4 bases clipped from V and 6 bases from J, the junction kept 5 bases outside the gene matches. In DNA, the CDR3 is TGCGCCAGCAGCGGACAGGGTCCGGATGGCTACACCTTC. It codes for CASSGQGPDGYTF.

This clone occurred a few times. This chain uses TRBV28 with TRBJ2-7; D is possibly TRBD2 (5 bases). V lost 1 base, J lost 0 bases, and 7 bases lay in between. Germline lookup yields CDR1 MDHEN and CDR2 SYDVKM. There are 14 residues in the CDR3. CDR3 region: CASSLSGSSYEQYF. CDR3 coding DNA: TGTGCCAGCAGTTTATCTGGGAGCTCCTACGAGCAGTACTTC.

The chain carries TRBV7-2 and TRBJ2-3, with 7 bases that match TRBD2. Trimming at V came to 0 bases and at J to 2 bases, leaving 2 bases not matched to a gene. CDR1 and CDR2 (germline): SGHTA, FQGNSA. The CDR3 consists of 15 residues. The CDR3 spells CASSLAGGNTDTQYF. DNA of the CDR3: TGTGCCAGCAGCTTAGCCGGGGGGAACACAGATACGCAGTATTTT.

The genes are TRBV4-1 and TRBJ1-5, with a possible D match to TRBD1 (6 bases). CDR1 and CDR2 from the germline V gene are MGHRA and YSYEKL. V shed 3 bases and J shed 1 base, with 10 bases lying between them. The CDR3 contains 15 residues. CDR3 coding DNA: TGCGCCAGCAGCCAGGAAGACAGGAGCAATCAGCCCCAGCATTTT. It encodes CASSQEDRSNQPQHF.

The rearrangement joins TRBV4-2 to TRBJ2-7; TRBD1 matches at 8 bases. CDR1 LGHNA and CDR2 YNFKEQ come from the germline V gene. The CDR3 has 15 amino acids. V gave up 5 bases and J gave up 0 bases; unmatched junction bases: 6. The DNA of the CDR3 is TGTGCCAGCAGCTTAACAGGGGGTCTCTCCTACGAGCAGTACTTC. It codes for CASSLTGGLSYEQYF.

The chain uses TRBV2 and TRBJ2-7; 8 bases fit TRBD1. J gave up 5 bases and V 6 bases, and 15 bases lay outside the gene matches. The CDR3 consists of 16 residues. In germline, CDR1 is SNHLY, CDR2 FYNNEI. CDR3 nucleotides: TGTGCCAGCAGCCGTACGCGTCAGGGGGCTCAAGACGAGCAGTACTTC. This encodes CASSRTRQGAQDEQYF. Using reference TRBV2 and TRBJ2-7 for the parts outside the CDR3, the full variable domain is EPEVTQTPSHQVTQMGQEVILRCVPISNHLYFYWYRQILGQKVEFLVSFYNNEISEKSEIFDDQFSVERPDGSNFTLKIRSTKLEDSAMYFCASSRTRQGAQDEQYFGPGTRLTVT.

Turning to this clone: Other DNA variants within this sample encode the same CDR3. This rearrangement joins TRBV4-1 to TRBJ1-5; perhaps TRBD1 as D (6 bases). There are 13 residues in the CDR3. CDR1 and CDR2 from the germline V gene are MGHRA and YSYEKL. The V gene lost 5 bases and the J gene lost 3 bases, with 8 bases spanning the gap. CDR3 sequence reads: CASSGQTNQPQHF. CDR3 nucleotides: TGCGCCAGCAGCGGACAGACCAATCAGCCCCAGCATTTT.

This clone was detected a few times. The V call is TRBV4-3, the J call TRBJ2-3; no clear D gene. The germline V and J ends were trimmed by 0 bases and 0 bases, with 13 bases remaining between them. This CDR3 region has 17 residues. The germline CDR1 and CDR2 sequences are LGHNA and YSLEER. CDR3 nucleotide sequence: TGCGCCAGCAGCCAAGATCAGCGCCGATCTAGCACAGATACGCAGTATTTT. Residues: CASSQDQRRSSTDTQYF.

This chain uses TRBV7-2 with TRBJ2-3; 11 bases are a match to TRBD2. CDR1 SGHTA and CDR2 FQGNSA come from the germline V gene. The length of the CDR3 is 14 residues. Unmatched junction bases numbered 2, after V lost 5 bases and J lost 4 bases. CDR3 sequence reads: CASSTSGGSDTQYF. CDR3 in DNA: TGTGCCAGCAGCACTAGCGGGGGTTCAGATACGCAGTATTTT.

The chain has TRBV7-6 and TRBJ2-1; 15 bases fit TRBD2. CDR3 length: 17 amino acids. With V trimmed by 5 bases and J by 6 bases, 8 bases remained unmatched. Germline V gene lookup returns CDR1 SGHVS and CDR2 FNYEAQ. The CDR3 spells CASSPLGLAGGINEQFF. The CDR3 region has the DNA TGTGCCAGCAGCCCGCTCGGACTAGCGGGGGGGATCAATGAGCAGTTCTTC.

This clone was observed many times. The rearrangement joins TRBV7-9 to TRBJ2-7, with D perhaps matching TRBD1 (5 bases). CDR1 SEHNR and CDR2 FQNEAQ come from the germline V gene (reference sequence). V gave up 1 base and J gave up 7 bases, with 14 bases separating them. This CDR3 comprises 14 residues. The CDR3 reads CASSLEGASGEQYF. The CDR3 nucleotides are TGTGCCAGCAGCTTAGAAGGGGCTTCTGGAGAGCAGTACTTC.

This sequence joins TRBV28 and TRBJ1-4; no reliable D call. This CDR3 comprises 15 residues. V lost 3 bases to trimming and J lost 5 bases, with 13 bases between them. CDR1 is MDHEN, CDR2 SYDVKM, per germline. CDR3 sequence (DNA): TGTGCCAGCAGTTTGGGTACAGCCCCGAATGAAAAACTGTTTTTT. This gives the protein CASSLGTAPNEKLFF.